A selection of T cell receptor beta chains follows, all from one sample in a study of CD8+ T cells in alopecia areata. Repertoires were generated with immunoSEQ multiplex PCR, while TCRdb's copy carries only in-frame clones and drops some. The sample includes 150,000 to 200,000 clones, approximately 57% of them seen just once. The sequencing here drew on CD4+ T cells sorted from blood, taken at week 24, from a patient treated with tofacitinib. These receptors all stem from a human donor with alopecia areata. Each CDR3 is given with its conserved first and last residue. Fields, in order: D gene, J gene, V gene, clone size, CDR3 DNA, CDR3 protein. A D gene is named only where the DNA matches it firmly. Only part of the rows carry a size: once, few, many, or a class if the clone is expanded.

TRBD1 | TRBJ1-5 | TRBV30 | - | TGTGCCTGGAGTAAAGGGGGCCTGGGCAATCAGCCCCAGCATTTT | CAWSKGGLGNQPQHF
- | TRBJ2-3 | TRBV5-1 | once | TGCGCCAGCAGCCGGGCCCAGCCCACAGATACGCAGTATTTT | CASSRAQPTDTQYF
TRBD2 | TRBJ2-3 | TRBV19 | - | TGTGCCAGTAGTTCCAGCGGGGGCACAGATACGCAGTATTTT | CASSSSGGTDTQYF
TRBD1 | TRBJ1-2 | TRBV6-5 | - | TGTGCCAGCAGAGATGACAGGGGGCGAGGTGGCTACACCTTC | CASRDDRGRGGYTF
TRBD1 | TRBJ2-5 | TRBV29-1 | few | TGCAGCGTGGACAGGGGTGAAGAGACCCAGTACTTC | CSVDRGEETQYF
- | TRBJ1-1 | TRBV7-9 | few | TGTGCCAGCAGCTTTACACAGAACACTGAAGCTTTCTTT | CASSFTQNTEAFF
- | TRBJ1-5 | TRBV30 | - | TGTGCCTGCGGGCACCTTAGCAATCAGCCCCAGCATTTT | CACGHLSNQPQHF
- | TRBJ2-3 | TRBV29-1 | - | TGCAGCGTTCGCGGCAGGGCATCGGATACGCAGTATTTT | CSVRGRASDTQYF
- | TRBJ1-2 | TRBV6-5 | few | TGTGCCAGCAGTTCGGCCCAAGGGGGATACTATCGGGGCTACACCTTC | CASSSAQGGYYRGYTF
- | TRBJ2-1 | TRBV14 | - | TGTGCCAGCAGCCAAGTTACAGCTACTTACAATGAGCAGTTCTTC | CASSQVTATYNEQFF
- | TRBJ1-6 | TRBV5-1 | - | TGCGCCAGCAGCCCCTCGGTCAGGGAACCCCTCCACTTT | CASSPSVREPLHF
TRBD1 | TRBJ2-2 | TRBV29-1 | - | TGCAGCGTTGCCCTATCGACAGGGGGAACGACCGGGGAGCTGTTTTTT | CSVALSTGGTTGELFF
- | TRBJ1-3 | TRBV29-1 | few | TGCAGCGTTGAAGATGGAGGAAACACCATATATTTT | CSVEDGGNTIYF
- | TRBJ2-1 | TRBV7-3 | - | TGTGCCAGCAGTGAGGGCGGTGAGCAGTTCTTC | CASSEGGEQFF
- | TRBJ2-6 | TRBV2 | - | TGTGCCAGCAGGTCACTACGGGCCAACGTCCTGACTTTC | CASRSLRANVLTF
- | TRBJ1-5 | TRBV30 | - | TGTGCCTGGAGTGAACGGGGTAATCAGCCCCAGCATTTT | CAWSERGNQPQHF
- | TRBJ2-3 | TRBV4-2 | few | TGTGCCAGCAGCCAAGAAGGGGCAGGGCGCGCAGATACGCAGTATTTT | CASSQEGAGRADTQYF
TRBD1 | TRBJ2-2 | TRBV2 | many | TGTGCCAGCAGGGGACAGGGCACCGGGGAGCTGTTTTTT | CASRGQGTGELFF
TRBD2 | TRBJ2-7 | TRBV29-1 | - | TGCAGCGTTGTAACTAGCGGGGGGGCAGTCCCCTACGAGCAGTACTTC | CSVVTSGGAVPYEQYF
- | TRBJ1-1 | TRBV30 | - | TGTGCCAAAGCTGACAGTTTTGGCACTGAAGCTTTCTTT | CAKADSFGTEAFF
- | TRBJ1-6 | TRBV12-5 | - | TGTGCTAGTGGCGTGGGGACGGATAATTCACCCCTCCACTTT | CASGVGTDNSPLHF
- | TRBJ1-2 | TRBV29-1 | - | TGCAGCGTTGTGACAGGAATAGGAGGCTACACCTTC | CSVVTGIGGYTF
- | TRBJ2-5 | TRBV11-2 | - | TGTGCCAGCAGCTTTCCAGGGGCCCTCCAAGAGACCCAGTACTTC | CASSFPGALQETQYF
- | TRBJ2-2 | TRBV5-1 | - | TGCGCCAGCAGCTTGAGGACTGACGGGGAGCTGTTTTTT | CASSLRTDGELFF
TRBD2 | TRBJ2-5 | TRBV30 | once | TGTGCCTGGAGTGTACTAGCGGGGACGCGACAAGAGACCCAGTACTTC | CAWSVLAGTRQETQYF
TRBD1 | TRBJ1-1 | TRBV5-1 | - | TGCGCCAGCACTCGCCAGACAGGGGCAGGGATGAACACTGAAGCTTTCTTT | CASTRQTGAGMNTEAFF
- | TRBJ2-5 | TRBV27 | - | TGTGCCAGCAGTTGGTATGGACATGAAGAGACCCAGTACTTC | CASSWYGHEETQYF
- | TRBJ1-6 | TRBV7-2 | - | TGTGCCAGCAGCTGGGCCAGGGAGCAGTGGTCACCCCTCCACTTT | CASSWAREQWSPLHF
- | TRBJ2-2 | TRBV27 | - | TGTGCCAGCAGTTTAATCACGACGGGGGAGTCCACCGGGGAGCTGTTTTTT | CASSLITTGESTGELFF
- | TRBJ2-2 | TRBV7-2 | - | TGTGCCAGCAGCCCACATACCAGGGCCGGGGAGCTGTTTTTT | CASSPHTRAGELFF
TRBD1 | TRBJ2-3 | TRBV11-2 | - | TGTGCCAGCAGCGGACAGGGGATGGCAGATACGCAGTATTTT | CASSGQGMADTQYF
- | TRBJ2-3 | TRBV29-1 | - | TGCAGCGTGGATTCAAATACGCAGTATTTT | CSVDSNTQYF
- | TRBJ2-5 | TRBV11-2 | - | TGTGCCAGCGTTCCGGGACACACCGGTGAGACCCAGTACTTC | CASVPGHTGETQYF
- | TRBJ2-7 | TRBV30 | - | TGTGCCTGGAGTGTAGCTTCGTACGAGCAGTACTTC | CAWSVASYEQYF
- | TRBJ2-5 | TRBV4-2 | - | TGTGCCAGCAGCCAAGATAGGAACGGGGGAGAGACCCAGTACTTC | CASSQDRNGGETQYF
- | TRBJ2-4 | TRBV11-1 | few | TGTGCCAGCAGCTTTCCAGGCGGCCAAAACATTCAGTACTTC | CASSFPGGQNIQYF
- | TRBJ1-2 | TRBV23-1 | few | TGCGCCAGCAGTCAAAGGCAAGGCAGTGGCCCTCTCTACACCTTC | CASSQRQGSGPLYTF
- | TRBJ1-1 | TRBV29-1 | once | TGCAGCGTCTACCCTCTTTTGAACACTGAAGCTTTCTTT | CSVYPLLNTEAFF
TRBD2 | TRBJ2-3 | TRBV25-1 | - | TGTGCCAGCAGTCCATCGAGCGGGGCCACAGATACGCAGTATTTT | CASSPSSGATDTQYF
TRBD1 | TRBJ1-2 | TRBV27 | - | TGTGCCAGCAGTTTAGACAGGGGGTTATATGGCTACACCTTC | CASSLDRGLYGYTF
TRBD2 | TRBJ2-5 | TRBV27 | - | TGTGCCAGCAGTTCTGGAGTAGCGGGGGGCCTAGAGACCCAGTACTTC | CASSSGVAGGLETQYF
- | TRBJ1-6 | TRBV27 | - | TGTGCCAGCAGCGGTCGGGGCGGTAATTCACCCCTCCACTTT | CASSGRGGNSPLHF
TRBD1 | TRBJ1-5 | TRBV30 | - | TGTGCCTGCCAGGGAGGGACAGGCAATCAGCCCCAGCATTTT | CACQGGTGNQPQHF
- | TRBJ2-1 | TRBV27 | - | TGTGCCAGCAGTCCGACAGGAGGGCATTACAATGAGCAGTTCTTC | CASSPTGGHYNEQFF